These T cell receptor beta chains were read from a single sample in a study of technical replicates of blood from several donors. TCRdb keeps only in-frame clones here, not all; method: immunoSEQ multiplex PCR. The top ten hold more than 0.2% of the sample, which has about 83,000 clones, roughly 92% seen once. Sequencing was carried out using T cells isolated from PBMCs. These receptors came from a human donor in good health. Each CDR3 is given with its conserved first and last residue. Each record gives: clone size, J gene, V gene, D gene, CDR3 protein, CDR3 DNA. The D gene is left open where the match is weak. Clone size is stated in some rows and not others, as once, few, many or a class when expanded.

- | TRBJ1-5 | TRBV10-1 | - | CASSEWADQPQHF | TGCGCCAGCAGTGAATGGGCAGATCAGCCCCAGCATTTT
- | TRBJ1-2 | TRBV10-1 | - | CASSPGRDYGYTF | TGCGCCAGCAGTCCAGGGAGGGACTATGGCTACACCTTC
once | TRBJ1-2 | TRBV11-3 | - | CASSRRGPSMGYTF | TGTGCCAGCAGCCGGAGGGGCCCCTCTATGGGCTACACCTTC
- | TRBJ1-1 | TRBV10-1 | - | CASSGQQNTEAFF | TGCGCCAGCAGTGGACAGCAAAACACTGAAGCTTTCTTT
- | TRBJ1-1 | TRBV6-5 | TRBD1 | CASGLGDRTEITEAFF | TGTGCCAGCGGTTTGGGGGACAGGACGGAAATCACTGAAGCTTTCTTT
- | TRBJ2-2 | TRBV4-2 | TRBD2 | CASSQGTSGTGELFF | TGTGCCAGCAGCCAAGGAACTAGCGGCACCGGGGAGCTGTTTTTT
- | TRBJ1-2 | TRBV4-2 | - | CASSLFGQGISYTF | TGTGCCAGCAGCCTCTTCGGTCAGGGGATTAGCTACACCTTC
- | TRBJ1-1 | TRBV2 | - | CASSEGPAEGTEAFF | TGTGCCAGCAGTGAAGGTCCGGCGGAGGGCACTGAAGCTTTCTTT
once | TRBJ2-7 | TRBV19 | TRBD1 | CASSAGTGVAEQYF | TGTGCCAGTAGCGCCGGGACAGGGGTGGCCGAGCAGTACTTC
- | TRBJ2-6 | TRBV5-1 | - | CASSYRTAGANVLTF | TGCGCCAGCAGCTACAGGACAGCTGGGGCCAACGTCCTGACTTTC
once | TRBJ2-3 | TRBV27 | - | CASTRAGHNTDTQYF | TGTGCCAGCACTAGAGCGGGACATAACACAGATACGCAGTATTTT
- | TRBJ1-4 | TRBV5-1 | TRBD1 | CASSLGGQSNEKLFF | TGCGCCAGCAGCTTGGGGGGACAGAGTAATGAAAAACTGTTTTTT
- | TRBJ1-5 | TRBV19 | - | CASKEVEYSNQPQHF | TGTGCCAGTAAGGAGGTGGAGTATAGCAATCAGCCCCAGCATTTT
- | TRBJ2-2 | TRBV7-2 | TRBD1 | CASSYRQGGANTGELFF | TGTGCCAGCAGCTACAGACAGGGCGGCGCAAACACCGGGGAGCTGTTTTTT
- | TRBJ2-6 | TRBV10-1 | - | CASSPEGHYSGANVLTF | TGCGCCAGCAGCCCCGAGGGTCATTACTCTGGGGCCAACGTCCTGACTTTC
once | TRBJ1-4 | TRBV28 | - | CASSSPGGGDVNEKLFF | TGTGCCAGCAGCTCTCCCGGGGGAGGGGACGTGAATGAAAAACTGTTTTTT
- | TRBJ2-7 | TRBV7-6 | TRBD2 | CASSPTSGRADEQYF | TGTGCCAGCAGCCCGACTAGCGGGAGGGCCGACGAGCAGTACTTC
- | TRBJ1-5 | TRBV5-6 | - | CASSLGRGGQPQHF | TGTGCCAGCAGCTTGGGTAGGGGGGGTCAGCCCCAGCATTTT
- | TRBJ1-1 | TRBV19 | TRBD1 | CASEKDRGTEAFF | TGTGCCAGCGAAAAGGACAGGGGCACTGAAGCTTTCTTT
- | TRBJ1-6 | TRBV6-5 | - | CASSPSWTNNSPLHF | TGTGCCAGCAGTCCATCGTGGACAAATAATTCACCCCTCCACTTT
- | TRBJ2-1 | TRBV4-1 | TRBD2 | CASSQGTSGYNEQFF | TGCGCCAGCAGCCAAGGGACTAGCGGCTACAATGAGCAGTTCTTC
- | TRBJ2-4 | TRBV5-4 | - | CASSHTGRKNIQYF | TGTGCCAGCAGCCATACAGGGCGCAAAAACATTCAGTACTTC
- | TRBJ2-3 | TRBV7-2 | TRBD2 | CASSLTGLAAQYF | TGTGCCAGCAGCTTAACGGGACTAGCGGCGCAGTATTTT
- | TRBJ2-7 | TRBV5-5 | - | CASSQVNSGLEYISEQYF | TGTGCCAGCAGCCAGGTCAATTCCGGACTGGAATATATATCTGAGCAGTACTTC
- | TRBJ2-7 | TRBV19 | - | CASRQGVGSYEQYF | TGTGCCAGTCGCCAAGGGGTGGGATCCTACGAGCAGTACTTC
few | TRBJ1-6 | TRBV7-3 | - | CASSLEPGDSPLHF | TGTGCCAGCAGCTTAGAACCGGGAGACTCACCCCTCCACTTT
- | TRBJ2-7 | TRBV7-9 | TRBD1 | CASSLAGQGRPYEQYF | TGTGCCAGCAGCTTGGCCGGACAGGGTAGGCCCTACGAGCAGTACTTC
- | TRBJ1-5 | TRBV5-4 | TRBD1 | CASSRGTGDNQPQHF | TGTGCCAGCAGCCGCGGGACAGGGGATAATCAGCCCCAGCATTTT
- | TRBJ1-5 | TRBV28 | TRBD1 | CASSPSTGSNQPQHF | TGTGCCAGCAGTCCCTCGACAGGGAGCAATCAGCCCCAGCATTTT
- | TRBJ1-2 | TRBV4-1 | - | CASSQDGSPTPSYGYTF | TGCGCCAGCAGCCAAGATGGTTCCCCGACGCCTAGCTATGGCTACACCTTC
- | TRBJ2-7 | TRBV5-6 | TRBD2 | CASSSSGSSSYEQYF | TGTGCCAGCAGCTCCAGCGGGAGTTCCTCCTACGAGCAGTACTTC
once | TRBJ2-7 | TRBV28 | TRBD2 | CASSFKNPLLGLAGDYYEQYF | TGTGCCAGCAGTTTCAAAAACCCCCTGCTGGGACTAGCGGGAGATTACTACGAGCAGTACTTC
- | TRBJ2-2 | TRBV5-5 | - | CASSLRGTNTGELFF | TGTGCCAGCAGCTTGCGGGGTACGAACACCGGGGAGCTGTTTTTT
once | TRBJ1-3 | TRBV6-5 | - | CATTTTASGNTIYF | TGTGCCACCACGACAACCGCCTCTGGAAACACCATATATTTT
- | TRBJ1-1 | TRBV11-3 | - | CASSRPGGLATEAFF | TGTGCCAGCAGCCGCCCGGGGGGCCTTGCAACTGAAGCTTTCTTT
- | TRBJ2-7 | TRBV18 | TRBD1 | CASSPDRGAYEQYF | TGTGCCAGCTCACCGGACAGGGGGGCATACGAGCAGTACTTC
- | TRBJ1-2 | TRBV25-1 | - | CASKQGSRGYTF | TGTGCCAGCAAGCAGGGAAGTCGCGGCTACACCTTC
few | TRBJ2-7 | TRBV7-9 | - | CASSLAAGLSYEQYF | TGTGCCAGCAGCTTAGCCGCAGGTCTCTCCTACGAGCAGTACTTC
- | TRBJ1-1 | TRBV11-3 | - | CASSLGATEAFF | TGTGCCAGCAGCTTAGGGGCTACTGAAGCTTTCTTT
- | TRBJ1-5 | TRBV6-4 | - | CASRKNREDSNQPQHF | TGTGCCAGCAGAAAGAACCGGGAGGATAGCAATCAGCCCCAGCATTTT
- | TRBJ1-2 | TRBV27 | TRBD1 | CASSLSGTGYGYTF | TGTGCCAGCAGTCTCTCCGGGACAGGTTATGGCTACACCTTC
few | TRBJ1-1 | TRBV9 | - | CASRPTHLQGNTEAFF | TGTGCCAGCAGACCGACACACCTACAGGGGAACACTGAAGCTTTCTTT
- | TRBJ2-7 | TRBV10-2 | TRBD2 | CASTAREGGLSYEQYF | TGCGCCAGCACCGCCCGGGAGGGGGGCCTTTCCTACGAGCAGTACTTC
- | TRBJ2-3 | TRBV21-1 | - | CASSPRDRSTDTQYF | TGTGCCAGCAGCCCCCGGGACAGGAGCACAGATACGCAGTATTTT
few | TRBJ1-4 | TRBV4-1 | TRBD1 | CASSQGPGQGFEKLFF | TGCGCCAGCAGCCAAGGTCCGGGACAGGGTTTTGAAAAACTGTTTTTT
- | TRBJ2-1 | TRBV29-1 | - | CSVRGGDGKNEQFF | TGCAGCGTCAGGGGAGGGGATGGAAAAAATGAGCAGTTCTTC
- | TRBJ1-5 | TRBV7-9 | TRBD1 | CASSLTGGTGGAGQPQHF | TGTGCCAGCAGCTTAACGGGAGGGACAGGGGGCGCAGGACAGCCCCAGCATTTT
- | TRBJ2-1 | TRBV2 | TRBD2 | CAILSGSSYNEQFF | TGTGCCATTCTTAGCGGGAGCTCCTACAATGAGCAGTTCTTC
- | TRBJ1-3 | TRBV4-1 | TRBD1 | CASSRLPGTGQAIYF | TGCGCCAGCAGCCGACTGCCCGGGACGGGACAGGCCATATATTTT
- | TRBJ1-5 | TRBV9 | TRBD1 | CASGSGGNQPQHF | TGTGCCAGCGGATCAGGGGGAAATCAGCCCCAGCATTTT